One sample yielded the 20 T cell receptor beta chains listed below, sequenced in a study of naive and memory T cell subsets. Notes on the study in general: Especially in CD8 cells, naive repertoires contained a few larger clonotypes, possibly CD45RA-re-expressing memory cells.

Their specific antigens are unknown. An equimolar mix of two oligonucleotides served as the beta constant-region primer for TRBC1 and TRBC2. The ligated cDNA underwent four PCR rounds using SP2 and nested alpha and beta constant-region primers. TCRdb fed the UMI-ligation and nested PCR reads into MiXCR, producing one record per CDR3 protein. This sample yields more than 95,000 distinct CDR3 sequences, of which about 14% are seen a single time; roughly 2.8% belongs to the top ten. Sample: naive CD8+ T cells from blood. The receptors derive from a human donor in good health.

V is TRBV7-9 and J is TRBJ2-2; 8 nucleotides line up with TRBD2. V gave up 5 bases and J gave up 0 bases; unmatched junction bases: 5. The CDR3 runs 16 residues. Germline values: CDR1 SEHNR, CDR2 FQNEAQ (reference sequence). The CDR3 region is CASSPGLAANTGELFF. CDR3 nucleotides: TGTGCCAGCAGCCCCGGACTAGCTGCGAACACCGGGGAGCTGTTTTTT.

This clonotype was detected only a few times. This rearrangement joins TRBV9 to TRBJ1-3; 8 bases agree with TRBD1. The CDR3 is 14 residues long. V was pared by 6 bases and J by 4 bases, with 6 bases of the junction left unmatched. CDR1 SGDLS and CDR2 YYNGEE come from the germline V gene. CDR3 region: CASNPTGDGNTIYF. CDR3 nucleotide sequence: TGTGCCAGCAACCCGACAGGGGACGGAAACACCATATATTTT.

For this clonotype: A read error may account for a junction end that differs from germline. The chain carries TRBV28 and TRBJ1-1; D is undetermined. Germline V gene data show CDR1 as MDHEN and CDR2 as SYDVKM. The CDR3 spans 13 residues. CDR3 region: CTSSFDGNTEAFF. The CDR3 DNA reads as TGTACCAGCAGTTTTGATGGGAACACTGAAGCTTTCTTT. Using reference TRBV28 and TRBJ1-1 for the parts outside the CDR3, the full variable domain is DVKVTQSSRYLVKRTGEKVFLECVQDMDHENMFWYRQDPGLGLRLIYFSYDVKMKEKGDIPEGYSVSREKKERFSLILESASTNQTSMYLCTSSFDGNTEAFFGQGTRLTVV.

J is TRBJ2-3 and V is TRBV7-9; 8 bases match TRBD2. The CDR3 length is 15 residues. CDR1 and CDR2 (germline): SEHNR, FQNEAQ (reference sequence). Unmatched junction bases numbered 8, after V lost 6 bases and J lost 3 bases. Written as DNA, the CDR3 is TGTGCCAGCAGTTACATAGCGGGAAATACAGATACGCAGTATTTT. As protein: CASSYIAGNTDTQYF.

V is TRBV20-1 and J is TRBJ2-7, with 10 bases that match TRBD1. V trimming: 4 bases; J trimming: 0 bases; junction bases outside the gene matches: 3. CDR3 size: 14 residues. Germline V gene sequence: CDR1 DFQATT, CDR2 SNEGSKA (reference sequence). CDR3 sequence: CSAIRDRGSYEQYF. The CDR3 DNA is TGCAGTGCTATACGGGACAGGGGCTCCTACGAGCAGTACTTC.

The chain recombines TRBV5-1 with TRBJ2-7; D remains unclear. Germline V lookup: CDR1 SGHRS, CDR2 YFSETQ. V lost 3 bases and J lost 0, with 10 bases in between. The CDR3 is 14 residues long. The CDR3 DNA reads as TGCGCCAGCAGCTCGGCCGATAGCTCCTACGAGCAGTACTTC. This codes for CASSSADSSYEQYF.

This clonotype occurred many times. This rearrangement joins TRBV28 to TRBJ1-1; TRBD1 is a possible D gene (6 bases). Germline loops: CDR1 MDHEN, CDR2 SYDVKM. V lost 4 bases to trimming and J lost 1 base, with 16 bases between them. This CDR3 is built from 16 residues. CDR3: CASSSEGGLGNTEAFF. The CDR3 DNA is TGTGCCAGCAGTTCCGAGGGGGGACTGGGGAACACTGAAGCTTTCTTT.

This clonotype was seen only a few times. V and J are TRBV25-1 and TRBJ2-7; a weak D match, TRBD1 (6 bases). From germline, CDR1 is MGHDK and CDR2 SYGVNS. V gave up 6 bases and J gave up 3 bases, with 15 bases separating them. The CDR3 is 14 residues long. The CDR3 here is CASSRWGQGYEQYF. The CDR3 bases are TGTGCCAGCAGCCGCTGGGGACAAGGCTACGAGCAGTACTTC.

This sequence joins TRBV12-3 or TRBV12-4 and TRBJ1-2; the D gene is possibly TRBD1 (5 bases). The CDR3 loop spans 20 amino acids. V lost 5 bases and J 5 bases, leaving 33 bases between the germline ends. The CDR3 protein is CASSETIGAGTSQDAYGYTF. The CDR3 DNA reads TGTGCCAGCAGTGAAACAATAGGGGCAGGGACCTCGCAAGACGCATATGGCTACACCTTC.

This clonotype was counted at least ten times. The rearrangement links TRBV6-1 to TRBJ1-5; D unclear. The germline gives CDR1 MNHNS, CDR2 SASEGT. CDR3 size: 13 residues. V lost 4 bases and J lost 3, with 7 bases in between. CDR3 protein: CASSVVNNQPQHF. In DNA form, the CDR3 reads TGTGCCAGCAGTGTAGTCAACAATCAGCCCCAGCATTTT.

J is TRBJ2-1 and V is TRBV7-2; TRBD2 matches at 10 bases. The CDR3 extends over 15 amino acids. Germline values: CDR1 SGHTA, CDR2 FQGNSA. The V segment lost 3 bases and the J segment 6 bases; nucleotides outside the gene matches: 5. The CDR3 spells CASSFPSGRGNEQFF. The DNA for the CDR3 is TGTGCCAGCAGCTTTCCTAGCGGGAGAGGCAATGAGCAGTTCTTC. Combining the CDR3 with reference TRBV7-2 and TRBJ2-1 gives the whole variable domain GAGVSQSPSNKVTEKGKDVELRCDPISGHTALYWYRQSLGQGLEFLIYFQGNSAPDKSGLPSDRFSAERTGGSVSTLTIQRTQQEDSAVYLCASSFPSGRGNEQFFGPGTRLTVL.

The chain links TRBV30 to TRBJ1-1; D gene unclear. Germline values: CDR1 GTSNPN, CDR2 SVGIG (reference sequence). The CDR3 loop spans 12 amino acids. The V gene lost 2 bases and the J gene lost 8 bases, with 12 bases spanning the gap. In DNA form, the CDR3 reads TGTGCCTGGAGTAGGGCAGAACCCGAAGCTTTCTTT. It yields the protein CAWSRAEPEAFF.

The chain carries TRBV7-9 and TRBJ2-1, with 14 bases that match TRBD2. The germline gives CDR1 SEHNR, CDR2 FQNEAQ (reference sequence). This CDR3 is 15 amino acids long. The J segment lost 9 bases and the V segment lost 4 bases, leaving 5 bases of the junction unmatched. In nucleotides, the CDR3 is TGTGCCAGCAGCTCGACTAGCGGGGGGGGTCTTGAGCAGTTCTTC. Translation: CASSSTSGGGLEQFF.

This clonotype was seen once. This chain joins TRBV19 and TRBJ2-7, with 7 nucleotides matching TRBD1. This CDR3 contains 13 residues. V dropped 3 bases and J dropped 5; count of bases not matched to a gene: 4. Germline V gene sequence: CDR1 LNHDA, CDR2 SQIVND (reference sequence). The CDR3 DNA sequence: TGTGCCAGTAGTATCGGGACAGATGACGAGCAGTACTTC. The encoded protein is CASSIGTDDEQYF. Full variable domain (missing parts from reference TRBV19 and TRBJ2-7): DGGITQSPKYLFRKEGQNVTLSCEQNLNHDAMYWYRQDPGQGLRLIYYSQIVNDFQKGDIAEGYSVSREKKESFPLTVTSAQKNPTAFYLCASSIGTDDEQYFGPGTRLTVT.

There are a few counts of this clonotype. This chain joins TRBV30 and TRBJ2-2; no clear D. The ends were cut back, 3 bases at V and 1 base at J, with 6 bases in the middle. CDR1 is GTSNPN, CDR2 SVGIG, per germline (reference sequence). This CDR3 contains 13 residues. CDR3 coding DNA: TGTGCCTGGAGGGATCTGAACACCGGGGAGCTGTTTTTT. This gives the protein CAWRDLNTGELFF.

The V call is TRBV10-3, the J call TRBJ2-5, with 8 bases identical to TRBD2. There are 15 residues in the CDR3. V lost 0 bases to trimming and J lost 3 bases; unmatched junction nucleotides: 3. Germline V gives CDR1 ENHRY, CDR2 SYGVKD. The CDR3 loop reads CAISESERGKETQYF. The CDR3, as DNA: TGTGCCATCAGTGAGTCCGAGCGGGGGAAAGAGACCCAGTACTTC.

There are a few counts of this clonotype. The chain links TRBV28 to TRBJ2-3, with D possibly being TRBD1 (6 bases). In germline, CDR1 is MDHEN, CDR2 SYDVKM. The length of the CDR3 is 13 residues. Between the trimmed V and J ends, which lost 7 bases and 4 bases, there was a span of 12 bases. The CDR3 DNA follows: TGTGCCAGCACTAGACAGGCATCAGATACGCAGTATTTT. Its protein product is CASTRQASDTQYF.

This clonotype was found a few times. This sequence joins TRBV4-3 and TRBJ2-4, with D unresolved. Trimming took 0 bases from V and 8 from J, leaving 11 bases between them. CDR1 is LGHNA and CDR2 is YSLEER in the germline V gene. This CDR3 has 14 amino acids. The CDR3, as DNA: TGCGCCAGCAGCCAAGAGGGCGATTCAGACATTCAGTACTTC. Translated: CASSQEGDSDIQYF.

This clonotype was seen a handful of times. The gene calls are TRBV10-3 and TRBJ2-6, with TRBD2 identical over 8 bases. With 0 bases clipped from V and 2 bases from J, the junction kept 12 bases outside the gene matches. The CDR3 is 20 amino acids. CDR1 and CDR2 from the germline V gene are ENHRY and SYGVKD. The CDR3 region is CAISESSGSEGPPGANVLTF. Written as DNA, the CDR3 is TGTGCCATCAGTGAGTCGAGCGGGAGTGAGGGGCCACCTGGGGCCAACGTCCTGACTTTC.

The chain couples TRBV10-3 to TRBJ2-7; TRBD1 matches 8 bases. CDR1 is ENHRY, CDR2 SYGVKD, per germline. V dropped 10 bases and J dropped 0; count of bases not matched to a gene: 2. The CDR3 spans 12 residues. CDR3 sequence: CATGTGSYEQYF. The CDR3 coding sequence is TGTGCCACAGGGACAGGCTCCTACGAGCAGTACTTC.